This TCR beta chain is from a study of blood T cell repertoires in COVID-19. Study-level information: Acute-phase and convalescent COVID-19 samples originated in the United States, Italy and Spain. Sources were T cells, B-cell-depleted T cells, or PBMCs; the material itself was cDNA or gDNA.

This CDR3 has 19 residues. Germline CDR1 is LGHDT and CDR2 is YNNKEL (reference sequence). Trimming removed 5 bases at V and 3 bases at J, with 28 bases between. Original methodology: Reference gene primer amplification in the assay estimated nucleated cell counts. Sequencing was performed with immunoSEQ multiplex PCR; in TCRdb, only in-frame clones are kept and a portion is missing. The DNA gave D and trimming, while V, J and clone size come from that table. The data contain a few hundred thousand clones, more than 85% of them seen just once; the ten biggest clones take up over 2.5%. This TCR derives from a man aged 55 to 70 with acute or convalescent COVID-19. Material: peripheral blood. V gene TRBV3-1 (or the pseudogene TRBV3-2) combines with J gene TRBJ1-1, with D maybe TRBD1 (6 bases). CDR3 residues: CASSALIGGGAGPDTEAFF. CDR3 DNA sequence: TGTGCCAGCAGCGCCCTCATAGGGGGGGGCGCAGGGCCCGACACTGAAGCTTTCTTT.